A single T cell receptor beta chain is shown here with its context. What it binds is not known. This record belongs to a study of T cell responses to AZD1222 COVID-19 vaccine. Findings and limits, study-wide: Spike-specific TCR breadth and depth rose after two AZD1222 doses. Repertoire sampling was restricted to post-peak T cell response timepoints.

This table comes from immunoSEQ multiplex PCR, and its TCRdb copy is limited to in-frame clones, with some not included. Of approximately 150,000 clones listed, around 87% are singletons. Germline CDR1 MDHEN, CDR2 SYDVKM. V lost 3 bases and J 0 bases, leaving 9 bases between the germline ends. This CDR3 has 15 residues. This specimen was peripheral blood, taken 28 days after the second AZD1222 dose. The origin of this receptor is an adult who received the AZD1222 COVID-19 vaccine. The V and J genes are TRBV28 and TRBJ1-3; a possible D gene is TRBD1 (5 bases). In nucleotides, the CDR3 is TGTGCCAGCAGTTTGGACGGGGGCTCTGGAAACACCATATATTTT. Its protein product is CASSLDGGSGNTIYF.